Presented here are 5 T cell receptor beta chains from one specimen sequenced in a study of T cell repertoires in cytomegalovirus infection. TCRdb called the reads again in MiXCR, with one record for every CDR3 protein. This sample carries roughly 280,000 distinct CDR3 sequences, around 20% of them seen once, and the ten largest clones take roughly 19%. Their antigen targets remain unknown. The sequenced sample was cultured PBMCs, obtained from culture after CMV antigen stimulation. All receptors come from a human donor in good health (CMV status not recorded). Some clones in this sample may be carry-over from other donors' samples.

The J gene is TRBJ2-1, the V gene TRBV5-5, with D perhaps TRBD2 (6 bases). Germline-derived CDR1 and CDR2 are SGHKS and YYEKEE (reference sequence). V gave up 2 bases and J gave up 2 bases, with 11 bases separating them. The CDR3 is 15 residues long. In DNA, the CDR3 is TGTGCCAGCAGCTTCTCGGGAGCCGCCTACAATGAGCAGTTCTTC. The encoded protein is CASSFSGAAYNEQFF.

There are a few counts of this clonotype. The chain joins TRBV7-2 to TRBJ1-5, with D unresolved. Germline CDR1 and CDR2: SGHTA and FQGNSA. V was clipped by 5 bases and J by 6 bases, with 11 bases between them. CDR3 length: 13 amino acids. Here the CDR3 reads CASSTDRGQPQHF. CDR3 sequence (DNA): TGTGCCAGCAGCACTGACCGGGGTCAGCCCCAGCATTTT.

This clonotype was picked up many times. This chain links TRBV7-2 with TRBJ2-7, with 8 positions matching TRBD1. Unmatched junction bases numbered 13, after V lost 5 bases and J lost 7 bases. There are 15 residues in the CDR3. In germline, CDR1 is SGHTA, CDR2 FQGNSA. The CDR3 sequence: CASSPLAGGPTEQYF. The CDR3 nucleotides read TGTGCCAGCAGCCCCCTGGCAGGGGGCCCCACGGAGCAGTACTTC.

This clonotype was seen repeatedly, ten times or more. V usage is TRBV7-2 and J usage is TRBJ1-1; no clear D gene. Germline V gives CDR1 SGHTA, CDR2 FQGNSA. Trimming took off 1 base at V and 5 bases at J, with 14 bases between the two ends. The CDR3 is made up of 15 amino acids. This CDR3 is CASSLDPGMGTEAFF. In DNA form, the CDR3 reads TGTGCCAGCAGCTTAGATCCGGGGATGGGGACTGAAGCTTTCTTT.

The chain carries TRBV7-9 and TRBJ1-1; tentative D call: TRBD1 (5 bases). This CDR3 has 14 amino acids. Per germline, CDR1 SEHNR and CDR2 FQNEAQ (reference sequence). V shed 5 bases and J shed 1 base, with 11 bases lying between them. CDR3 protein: CASSKGTENTEAFF. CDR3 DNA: TGTGCCAGCAGCAAAGGGACCGAGAACACTGAAGCTTTCTTT.